These 12 T cell receptor beta chains originate from one sample sequenced in a study of Graves' ophthalmopathy and Graves' hyperthyroidism. RNA served as the template for amplifying TCR beta CDR3 regions. In the first round, RT-PCR was carried out with HTBI primers, and a multiplex PCR formed the second round. TCRdb redid the calling of the multiplex PCR reads with MiXCR, one entry per CDR3 protein. The sample carries 350,000 to 400,000 distinct CDR3 sequences, about 17% recorded once. Sequencing input: peripheral blood. These receptors were obtained from a woman younger than 35 with Graves' ophthalmopathy.

Many counts were recorded for this clonotype. The rearrangement uses TRBV4-3 and TRBJ1-1; tentative D call: TRBD1 (5 bases). V lost 1 base and J lost 4, with 10 bases in between. The CDR3 extends over 14 amino acids. Germline CDR1 and CDR2: LGHNA and YSLEER. The DNA of the CDR3 is TGCGCCAGCAGCCAAGTGGCCGGGGCCACTGAAGCTTTCTTT. The encoded protein is CASSQVAGATEAFF.

The rearrangement uses TRBV15 and TRBJ2-7; D is uncertain. CDR3 size: 15 residues. Between the trimmed V and J ends, which lost 0 bases and 2 bases, there was a span of 11 bases. Germline V gene sequence: CDR1 LNHNV, CDR2 YYDKDF (reference sequence). The CDR3 DNA follows: TGTGCCACCAGCAGAGAGGGCGTCCAGACCTACGAGCAGTACTTC. Its protein is CATSREGVQTYEQYF.

This clonotype has at least ten counts. The chain links TRBV7-3 to TRBJ1-1, with 7 bases lining up with TRBD1. The CDR3 consists of 13 residues. The V gene end was trimmed by 2 bases and the J gene end by 4 bases; junction bases not matched to a gene: 1. CDR1 is SGHTA and CDR2 is FQGTGA in the germline V gene. CDR3 sequence reads: CASSLQGGTEAFF. The DNA for the CDR3 is TGTGCCAGCAGCTTACAGGGGGGCACTGAAGCTTTCTTT.

This clonotype showed up many times. V usage is TRBV11-2 and J usage is TRBJ1-2; D is unclear. Per germline, CDR1 SGHAT and CDR2 FQNNGV. Trimming shortened V by 5 bases and J by 2 bases, and 9 bases separated the two germline ends. CDR3 length: 13 residues. CDR3 coding DNA: TGTGCCAGCAGCCCATCAGGAAACTATGGCTACACCTTC. Residues: CASSPSGNYGYTF.

This clonotype was detected many times. The CDR3 DNA reads TGTGCCAGCAGTGAGAGCGGCAGGCCGAGAGGAAAACTGTTTTTT. Amino acid sequence: CASSESGRPRGKLFF. This chain uses TRBV25-1 with TRBJ1-4; D is ambiguous. Trimming pared 3 bases from V and 10 bases from J, leaving 18 bases between. Germline CDR1 is MGHDK and CDR2 is SYGVNS. The length of the CDR3 is 15 residues.

The chain links TRBV9 to TRBJ1-3; D is uncertain. The CDR3 covers 15 residues. From germline, CDR1 is SGDLS and CDR2 YYNGEE. V lost 0 bases and J lost 2, with 9 bases in between. The CDR3 region is CASSVEGGPGNTIYF. The CDR3 DNA reads as TGTGCCAGCAGCGTAGAAGGTGGACCTGGAAACACCATATATTTT.

This clonotype has ten or more counts. V usage is TRBV20-1 and J usage is TRBJ2-7, with TRBD2 identical over 10 bases. CDR3 length: 13 amino acids. The junction had 6 bases not matched to a gene; V was cut back by 4 bases and J by 6 bases. CDR1 and CDR2 (germline): DFQATT, SNEGSKA (reference sequence). The DNA of the CDR3 is TGCAGTGCTACAAGCGGGAGGGCCGTCGAGCAGTACTTC. Its protein product is CSATSGRAVEQYF.

The sample holds many counts of this clonotype. This rearrangement joins TRBV6-1 to TRBJ1-5, with D unresolved. This CDR3 spans 13 amino acids. V dropped 7 bases and J dropped 4 bases, with 11 bases sitting between them. Germline V gives CDR1 MNHNS, CDR2 SASEGT. The CDR3 is CASKAFVNQPQHF. CDR3 DNA: TGTGCCAGCAAGGCATTCGTGAATCAGCCCCAGCATTTT.

This clonotype was recorded at least ten times. The CDR3 region has the DNA TGTGCCACCGCGGGACAGATGAACACTGAAGCTTTCTTT. Translating gives CATAGQMNTEAFF. The chain is built from TRBV15 and TRBJ1-1; TRBD1 matches 7 bases. V was pared by 8 bases and J by 0 bases, with 3 bases of the junction left unmatched. Per the germline V gene, CDR1 is LNHNV and CDR2 is YYDKDF (reference sequence). The CDR3 contains 13 residues.

The rearrangement uses TRBV5-1 and TRBJ2-2, with D tentatively TRBD2 (6 bases). This CDR3 is built from 12 residues. Germline values: CDR1 SGHRS, CDR2 YFSETQ. V dropped 7 bases and J dropped 5 bases, with 9 bases sitting between them. The CDR3 sequence: CASGGSTGELFF. The CDR3 DNA reads as TGCGCCAGCGGGGGGAGTACCGGGGAGCTGTTTTTT.

This clonotype was recorded at least ten times. The chain uses TRBV6-2 or TRBV6-3 and TRBJ2-7, with D possibly being TRBD1 (6 bases). V was clipped by 0 bases and J by 2 bases, with 20 bases between them. From germline, CDR1 is MNHEY and CDR2 SVGEGT. This CDR3 has 18 residues. CDR3 coding DNA: TGTGCCAGCAGTTACTCGAAAGAGATCTGGACAGTACCCTACGAGCAGTACTTC. Its protein product is CASSYSKEIWTVPYEQYF.

This clonotype was detected only a few times. The chain joins TRBV7-2 to TRBJ2-7; a possible D gene is TRBD1 (6 bases). Germline V gene lookup returns CDR1 SGHTA and CDR2 FQGNSA. V lost 3 bases and J lost 5, with 11 bases in between. The CDR3 runs 13 residues. CDR3 sequence (DNA): TGTGCCAGCAGCTTGGGGGCAGGGAACGAGCAGTACTTC. Encoded protein: CASSLGAGNEQYF.